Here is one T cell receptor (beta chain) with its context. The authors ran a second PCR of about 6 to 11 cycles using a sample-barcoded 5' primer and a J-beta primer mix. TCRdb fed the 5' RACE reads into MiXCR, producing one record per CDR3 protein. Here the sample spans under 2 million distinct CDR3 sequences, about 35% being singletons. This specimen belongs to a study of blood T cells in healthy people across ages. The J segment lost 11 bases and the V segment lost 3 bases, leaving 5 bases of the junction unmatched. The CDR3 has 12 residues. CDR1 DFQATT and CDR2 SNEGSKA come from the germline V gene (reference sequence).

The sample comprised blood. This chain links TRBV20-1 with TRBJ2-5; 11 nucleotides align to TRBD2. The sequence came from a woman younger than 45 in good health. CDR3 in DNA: TGCAGTGCTAGCCTACTAGCGGGGGAGCAGTACTTC. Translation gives CSASLLAGEQYF.